Sequencing of this T cell receptor beta chain was carried out in a study of graft-versus-host responses after intestinal transplantation. Study-wide results and caveats: Graft-donor T cell macrochimerism in patients accompanied high graft-versus-host to host-versus-graft clonal ratios in allografts. GvH clones appeared in recipient marrow, some first in ileum or blood.

For this clone: Its antigen is not identified.

Sequencing was performed with immunoSEQ multiplex PCR; in TCRdb, only in-frame clones are kept and a portion is missing. The sample holds 60,000 to 75,000 clones, about 90% seen once. Germline CDR1 and CDR2: MGHRA and YSYEKL. V lost 0 bases and J lost 5, with 14 bases in between. This CDR3 spans 15 amino acids. The sample consisted of unstimulated CD8+ T cells sorted from spleen or lymph node cells, taken before intestinal transplant. The clonotype originates from a human donor who received an intestinal transplant. V usage is TRBV4-1 and J usage is TRBJ2-7; possible D gene TRBD1, 6 bases. In DNA, the CDR3 is TGCGCCAGCAGCCAAGAACAGGGTTTAAGCGACGAGCAGTACTTC. Its translation: CASSQEQGLSDEQYF.